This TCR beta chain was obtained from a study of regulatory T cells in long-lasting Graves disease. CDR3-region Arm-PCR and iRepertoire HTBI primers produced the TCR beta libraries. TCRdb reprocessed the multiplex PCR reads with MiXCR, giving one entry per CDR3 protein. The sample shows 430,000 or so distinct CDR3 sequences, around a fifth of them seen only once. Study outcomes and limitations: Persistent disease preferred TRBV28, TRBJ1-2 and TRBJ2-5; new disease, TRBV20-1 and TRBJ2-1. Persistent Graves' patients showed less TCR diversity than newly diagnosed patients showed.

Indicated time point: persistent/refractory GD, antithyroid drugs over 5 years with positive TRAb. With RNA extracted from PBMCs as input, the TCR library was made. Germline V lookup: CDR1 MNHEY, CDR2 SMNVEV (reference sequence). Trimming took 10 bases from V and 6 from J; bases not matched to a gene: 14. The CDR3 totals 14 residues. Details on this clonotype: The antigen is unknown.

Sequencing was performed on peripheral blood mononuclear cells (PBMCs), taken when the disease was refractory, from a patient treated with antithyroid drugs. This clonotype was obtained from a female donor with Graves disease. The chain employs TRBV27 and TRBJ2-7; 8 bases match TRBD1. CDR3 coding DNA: TGTGCCACCCGGAAAAATATCCAGGGGGCCGAGCAGTACTTC. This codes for CATRKNIQGAEQYF.